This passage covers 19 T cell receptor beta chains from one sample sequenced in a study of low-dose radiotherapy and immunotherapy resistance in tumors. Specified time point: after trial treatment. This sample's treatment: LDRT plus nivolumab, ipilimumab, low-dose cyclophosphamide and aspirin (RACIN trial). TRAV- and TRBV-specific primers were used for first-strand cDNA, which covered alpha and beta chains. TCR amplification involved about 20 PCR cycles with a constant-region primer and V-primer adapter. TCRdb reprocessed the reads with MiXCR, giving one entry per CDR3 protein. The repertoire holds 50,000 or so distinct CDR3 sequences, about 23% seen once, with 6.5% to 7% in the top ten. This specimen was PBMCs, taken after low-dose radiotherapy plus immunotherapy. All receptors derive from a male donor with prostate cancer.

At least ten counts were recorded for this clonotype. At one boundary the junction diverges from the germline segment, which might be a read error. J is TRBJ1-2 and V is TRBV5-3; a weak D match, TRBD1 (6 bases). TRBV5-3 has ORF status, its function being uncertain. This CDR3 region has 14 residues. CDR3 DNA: TGTGCCAGCAGCTCCGGACAGTCCCCCTATGGCTACACCTTC. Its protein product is CASSSGQSPYGYTF.

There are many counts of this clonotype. The CDR3 nucleotides are TGCAGCGCCGGGACAGGGGTCACCGGGGAGCTGTTTTTT. It is translated as CSAGTGVTGELFF. The rearrangement links TRBV29-1 to TRBJ2-2, with 10 bases that match TRBD1. Germline lookup yields CDR1 SQVTM and CDR2 ANQGSEA. V shed 7 bases, J shed 4 bases, and the junction held 3 bases outside the gene matches. The CDR3 has 13 residues.

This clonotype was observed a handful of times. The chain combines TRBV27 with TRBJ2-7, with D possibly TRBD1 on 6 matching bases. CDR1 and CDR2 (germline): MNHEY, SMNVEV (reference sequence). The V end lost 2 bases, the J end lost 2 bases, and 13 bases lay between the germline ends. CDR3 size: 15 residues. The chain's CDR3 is CASSLSAGQPYEQYF. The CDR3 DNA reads TGTGCCAGCAGTTTAAGCGCCGGACAGCCCTACGAGCAGTACTTC.

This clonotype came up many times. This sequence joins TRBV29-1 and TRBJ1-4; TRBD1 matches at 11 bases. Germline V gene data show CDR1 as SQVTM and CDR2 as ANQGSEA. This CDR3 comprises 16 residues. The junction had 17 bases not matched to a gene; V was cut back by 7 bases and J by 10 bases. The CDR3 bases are TGCAGCGGGATCAAACCCTCCGGGACAGGGGGGGGAAAACTGTTTTTT. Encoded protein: CSGIKPSGTGGGKLFF.

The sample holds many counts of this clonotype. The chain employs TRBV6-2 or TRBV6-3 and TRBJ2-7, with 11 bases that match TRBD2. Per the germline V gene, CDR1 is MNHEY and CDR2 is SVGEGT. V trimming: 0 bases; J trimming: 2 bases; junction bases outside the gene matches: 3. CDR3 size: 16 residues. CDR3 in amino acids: CASSYSLAGGTYEQYF. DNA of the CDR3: TGTGCCAGCAGTTACTCGCTAGCGGGAGGTACCTACGAGCAGTACTTC.

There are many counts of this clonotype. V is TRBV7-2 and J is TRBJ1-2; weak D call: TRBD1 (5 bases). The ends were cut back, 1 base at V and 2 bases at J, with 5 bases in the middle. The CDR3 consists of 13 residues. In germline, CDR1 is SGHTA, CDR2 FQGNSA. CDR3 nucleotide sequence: TGTGCCAGCAGCTTAGGACAGAACTATGGCTACACCTTC. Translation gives CASSLGQNYGYTF. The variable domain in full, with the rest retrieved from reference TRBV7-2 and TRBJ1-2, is GAGVSQSPSNKVTEKGKDVELRCDPISGHTALYWYRQSLGQGLEFLIYFQGNSAPDKSGLPSDRFSAERTGGSVSTLTIQRTQQEDSAVYLCASSLGQNYGYTFGSGTRLTVV.

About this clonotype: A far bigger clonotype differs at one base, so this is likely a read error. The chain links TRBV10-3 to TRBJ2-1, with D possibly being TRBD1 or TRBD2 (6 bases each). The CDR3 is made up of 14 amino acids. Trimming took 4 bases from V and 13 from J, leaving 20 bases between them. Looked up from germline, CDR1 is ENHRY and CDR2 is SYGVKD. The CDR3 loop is CAISGLGARETQFF. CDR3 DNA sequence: TGTGCCATCAGTGGGTTGGGGGCCCGGGAGACCCAGTTCTTC.

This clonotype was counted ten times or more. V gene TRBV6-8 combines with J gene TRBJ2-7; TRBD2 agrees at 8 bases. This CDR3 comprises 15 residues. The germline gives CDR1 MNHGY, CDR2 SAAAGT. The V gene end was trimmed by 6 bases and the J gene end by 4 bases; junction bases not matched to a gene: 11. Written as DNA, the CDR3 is TGTGCCAGCAGGCCGACTAGCGTAGGGACTTACGAGCAGTACTTC. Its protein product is CASRPTSVGTYEQYF.

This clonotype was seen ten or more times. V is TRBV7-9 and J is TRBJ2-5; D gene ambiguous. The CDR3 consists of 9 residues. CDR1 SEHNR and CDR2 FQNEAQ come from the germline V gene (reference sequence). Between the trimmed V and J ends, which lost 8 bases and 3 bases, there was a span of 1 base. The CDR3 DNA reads TGTGCCAGCGAAGAGACCCAGTACTTC. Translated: CASEETQYF.

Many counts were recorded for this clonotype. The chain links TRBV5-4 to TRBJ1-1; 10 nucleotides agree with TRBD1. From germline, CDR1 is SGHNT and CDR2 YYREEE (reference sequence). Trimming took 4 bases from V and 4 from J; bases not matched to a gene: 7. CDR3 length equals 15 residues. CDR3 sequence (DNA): TGTGCCAGCAGCCTAAAGACAGGGGGCTCCACTGAAGCTTTCTTT. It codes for CASSLKTGGSTEAFF.

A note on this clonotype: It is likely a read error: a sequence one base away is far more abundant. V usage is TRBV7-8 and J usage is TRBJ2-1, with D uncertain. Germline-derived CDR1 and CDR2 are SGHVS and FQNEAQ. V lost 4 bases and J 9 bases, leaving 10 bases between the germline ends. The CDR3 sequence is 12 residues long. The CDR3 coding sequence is TGTGCCAGCAGCTCCCACCCTCTTGAGCAGTTCTTC. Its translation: CASSSHPLEQFF. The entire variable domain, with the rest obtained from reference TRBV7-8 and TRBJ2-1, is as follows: GAGVSQSPRYKVAKRGQDVALRCDPISGHVSLFWYQQALGQGPEFLTYFQNEAQLDKSGLPSDRFFAERPEGSVSTLKIQRTQQEDSAVYLCASSSHPLEQFFGPGTRLTVL.

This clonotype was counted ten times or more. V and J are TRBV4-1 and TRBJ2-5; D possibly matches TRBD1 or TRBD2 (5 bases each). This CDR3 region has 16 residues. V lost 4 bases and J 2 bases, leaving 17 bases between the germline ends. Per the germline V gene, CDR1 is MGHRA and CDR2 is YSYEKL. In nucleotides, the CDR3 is TGCGCCAGCAGCCGGAACCCGGGACGTGAGCAAGAGACCCAGTACTTC. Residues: CASSRNPGREQETQYF.

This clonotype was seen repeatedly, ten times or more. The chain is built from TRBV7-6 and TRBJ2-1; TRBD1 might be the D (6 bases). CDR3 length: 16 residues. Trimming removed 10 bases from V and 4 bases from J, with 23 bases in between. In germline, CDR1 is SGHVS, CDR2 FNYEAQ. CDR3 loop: CANRQYRAEMYNEQFF. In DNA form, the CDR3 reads TGTGCCAACCGCCAGTACAGGGCCGAAATGTACAATGAGCAGTTCTTC.

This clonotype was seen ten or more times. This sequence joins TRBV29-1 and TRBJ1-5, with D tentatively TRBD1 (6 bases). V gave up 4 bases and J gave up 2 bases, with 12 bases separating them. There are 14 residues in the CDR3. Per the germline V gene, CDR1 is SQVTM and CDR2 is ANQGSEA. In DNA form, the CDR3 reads TGCAGCGTTGGGTTCGGGGGCGGCAATCAGCCCCAGCATTTT. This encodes CSVGFGGGNQPQHF.

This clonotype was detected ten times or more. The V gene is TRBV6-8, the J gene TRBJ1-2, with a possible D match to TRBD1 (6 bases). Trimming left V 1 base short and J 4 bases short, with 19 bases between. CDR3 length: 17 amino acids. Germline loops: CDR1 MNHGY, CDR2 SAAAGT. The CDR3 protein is CASSYFRGGGSGYGYTF. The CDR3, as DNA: TGTGCCAGCAGTTACTTCCGGGGTGGGGGCTCGGGCTATGGCTACACCTTC.

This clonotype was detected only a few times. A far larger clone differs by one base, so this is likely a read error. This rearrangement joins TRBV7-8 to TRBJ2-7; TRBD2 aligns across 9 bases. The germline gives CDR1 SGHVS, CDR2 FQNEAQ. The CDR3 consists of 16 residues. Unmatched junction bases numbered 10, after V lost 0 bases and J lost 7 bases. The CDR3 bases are TGTGCCAGCAGCTTAGCTGGCGGGGGGGCATTCAATGAGCAGTACTTC. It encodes CASSLAGGGAFNEQYF.

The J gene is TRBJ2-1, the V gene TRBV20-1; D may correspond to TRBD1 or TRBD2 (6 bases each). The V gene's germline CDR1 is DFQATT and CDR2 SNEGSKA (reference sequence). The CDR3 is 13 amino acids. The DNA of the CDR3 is TGCAGCCCGGTGGGGGGCCAATACAATGAGCAGTTCTTC. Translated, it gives CSPVGGQYNEQFF.

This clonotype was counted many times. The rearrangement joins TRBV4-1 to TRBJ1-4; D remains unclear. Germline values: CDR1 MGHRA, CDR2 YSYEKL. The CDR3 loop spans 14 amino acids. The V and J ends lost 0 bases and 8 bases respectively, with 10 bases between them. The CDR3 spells CASSQDRGGEKLFF. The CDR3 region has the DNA TGCGCCAGCAGCCAAGATCGAGGAGGGGAAAAACTGTTTTTT.

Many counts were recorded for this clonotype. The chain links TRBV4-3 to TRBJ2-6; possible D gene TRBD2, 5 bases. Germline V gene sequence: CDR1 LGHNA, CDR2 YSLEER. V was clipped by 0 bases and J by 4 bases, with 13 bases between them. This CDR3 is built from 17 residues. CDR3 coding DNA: TGCGCCAGCAGCCAAGATCCTCGGGGATCGGGGGCCAACGTCCTGACTTTC. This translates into CASSQDPRGSGANVLTF.